This T cell receptor beta chain appears in the sequencing data of a study of blood T cell repertoires in COVID-19. Profiled with immunoSEQ multiplex PCR; TCRdb holds only in-frame clones, not every one. The table has some 140,000 clones, about 77% seen once. V was clipped by 3 bases and J by 3 bases; unmatched bases: 2. Germline V gene sequence: CDR1 SGHNT, CDR2 YYREEE (reference sequence). The CDR3 totals 16 residues. This sequence was found in a man older than 75 with acute or convalescent COVID-19. The material sequenced was peripheral blood. The V and J genes are TRBV5-4 and TRBJ2-5, with 16 positions matching TRBD2. Here the CDR3 reads CASSSGLAGGEETQYF. In nucleotides, the CDR3 is TGTGCCAGCAGCTCGGGACTAGCGGGGGGGGAAGAGACCCAGTACTTC.